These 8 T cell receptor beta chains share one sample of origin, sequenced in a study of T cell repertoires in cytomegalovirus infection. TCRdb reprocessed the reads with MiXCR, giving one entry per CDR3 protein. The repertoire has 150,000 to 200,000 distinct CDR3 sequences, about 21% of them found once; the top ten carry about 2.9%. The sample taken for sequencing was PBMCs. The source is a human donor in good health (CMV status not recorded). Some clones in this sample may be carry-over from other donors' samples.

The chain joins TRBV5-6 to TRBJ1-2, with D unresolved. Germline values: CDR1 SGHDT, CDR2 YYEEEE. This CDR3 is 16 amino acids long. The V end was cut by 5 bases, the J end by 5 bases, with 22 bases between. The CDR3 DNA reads TGTGCCAGCAGTCACGACGATGCGTTGGAGGTATATGGCTACACCTTC. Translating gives CASSHDDALEVYGYTF.

The CDR3 sequence is CAREVGTSGWGAYNEQFF. DNA of the CDR3: TGTGCCAGGGAGGTGGGGACTAGCGGGTGGGGAGCCTACAATGAGCAGTTCTTC. The chain combines TRBV19 with TRBJ2-1, with 12 positions matching TRBD2. The CDR3 has 18 residues. Germline trimming cut 9 bases from V and 2 bases from J; bases unmatched to any gene: 14. Looked up from germline, CDR1 is LNHDA and CDR2 is SQIVND (reference sequence).

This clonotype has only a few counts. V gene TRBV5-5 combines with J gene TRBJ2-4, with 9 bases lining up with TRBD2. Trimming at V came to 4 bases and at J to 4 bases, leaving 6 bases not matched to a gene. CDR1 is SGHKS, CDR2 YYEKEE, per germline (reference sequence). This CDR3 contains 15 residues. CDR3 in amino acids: CASSRLSGGKNIQYF. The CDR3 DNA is TGTGCCAGCAGCCGGTTGAGCGGGGGGAAAAACATTCAGTACTTC.

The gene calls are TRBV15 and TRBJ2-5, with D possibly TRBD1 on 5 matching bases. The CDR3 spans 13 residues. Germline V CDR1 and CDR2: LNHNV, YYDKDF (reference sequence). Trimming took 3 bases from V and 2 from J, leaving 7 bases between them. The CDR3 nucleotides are TGTGCCACCAGCAGGGACACTCAAGAGACCCAGTACTTC. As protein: CATSRDTQETQYF.

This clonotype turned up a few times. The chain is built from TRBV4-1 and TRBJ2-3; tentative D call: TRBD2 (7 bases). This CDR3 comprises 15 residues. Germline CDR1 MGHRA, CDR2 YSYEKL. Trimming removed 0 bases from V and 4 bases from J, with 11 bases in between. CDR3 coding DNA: TGCGCCAGCAGCCAAGAAGGGGGGAGGGCAGATACGCAGTATTTT. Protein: CASSQEGGRADTQYF.

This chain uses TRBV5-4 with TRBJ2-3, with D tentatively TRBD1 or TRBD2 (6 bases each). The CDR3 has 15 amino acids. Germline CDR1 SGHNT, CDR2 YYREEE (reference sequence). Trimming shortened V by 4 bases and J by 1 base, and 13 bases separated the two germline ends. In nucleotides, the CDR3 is TGTGCCAGCAGCCCTCCGGGGGCCCGCACAGATACGCAGTATTTT. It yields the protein CASSPPGARTDTQYF.

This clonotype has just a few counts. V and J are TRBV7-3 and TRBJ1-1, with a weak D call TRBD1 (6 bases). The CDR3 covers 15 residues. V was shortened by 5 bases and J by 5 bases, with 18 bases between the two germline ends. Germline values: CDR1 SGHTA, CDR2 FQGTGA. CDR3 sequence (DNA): TGTGCCAGCAGCCGGGGGGGGCCCCTCAGAACTGAAGCTTTCTTT. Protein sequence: CASSRGGPLRTEAFF.

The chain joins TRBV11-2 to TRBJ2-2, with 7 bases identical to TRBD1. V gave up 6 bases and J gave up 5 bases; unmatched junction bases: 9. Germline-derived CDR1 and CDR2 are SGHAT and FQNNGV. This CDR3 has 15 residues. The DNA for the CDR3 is TGTGCCAGCAGGGGTCTCCGGGACAGAACCGGGGAGCTGTTTTTT. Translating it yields CASRGLRDRTGELFF.